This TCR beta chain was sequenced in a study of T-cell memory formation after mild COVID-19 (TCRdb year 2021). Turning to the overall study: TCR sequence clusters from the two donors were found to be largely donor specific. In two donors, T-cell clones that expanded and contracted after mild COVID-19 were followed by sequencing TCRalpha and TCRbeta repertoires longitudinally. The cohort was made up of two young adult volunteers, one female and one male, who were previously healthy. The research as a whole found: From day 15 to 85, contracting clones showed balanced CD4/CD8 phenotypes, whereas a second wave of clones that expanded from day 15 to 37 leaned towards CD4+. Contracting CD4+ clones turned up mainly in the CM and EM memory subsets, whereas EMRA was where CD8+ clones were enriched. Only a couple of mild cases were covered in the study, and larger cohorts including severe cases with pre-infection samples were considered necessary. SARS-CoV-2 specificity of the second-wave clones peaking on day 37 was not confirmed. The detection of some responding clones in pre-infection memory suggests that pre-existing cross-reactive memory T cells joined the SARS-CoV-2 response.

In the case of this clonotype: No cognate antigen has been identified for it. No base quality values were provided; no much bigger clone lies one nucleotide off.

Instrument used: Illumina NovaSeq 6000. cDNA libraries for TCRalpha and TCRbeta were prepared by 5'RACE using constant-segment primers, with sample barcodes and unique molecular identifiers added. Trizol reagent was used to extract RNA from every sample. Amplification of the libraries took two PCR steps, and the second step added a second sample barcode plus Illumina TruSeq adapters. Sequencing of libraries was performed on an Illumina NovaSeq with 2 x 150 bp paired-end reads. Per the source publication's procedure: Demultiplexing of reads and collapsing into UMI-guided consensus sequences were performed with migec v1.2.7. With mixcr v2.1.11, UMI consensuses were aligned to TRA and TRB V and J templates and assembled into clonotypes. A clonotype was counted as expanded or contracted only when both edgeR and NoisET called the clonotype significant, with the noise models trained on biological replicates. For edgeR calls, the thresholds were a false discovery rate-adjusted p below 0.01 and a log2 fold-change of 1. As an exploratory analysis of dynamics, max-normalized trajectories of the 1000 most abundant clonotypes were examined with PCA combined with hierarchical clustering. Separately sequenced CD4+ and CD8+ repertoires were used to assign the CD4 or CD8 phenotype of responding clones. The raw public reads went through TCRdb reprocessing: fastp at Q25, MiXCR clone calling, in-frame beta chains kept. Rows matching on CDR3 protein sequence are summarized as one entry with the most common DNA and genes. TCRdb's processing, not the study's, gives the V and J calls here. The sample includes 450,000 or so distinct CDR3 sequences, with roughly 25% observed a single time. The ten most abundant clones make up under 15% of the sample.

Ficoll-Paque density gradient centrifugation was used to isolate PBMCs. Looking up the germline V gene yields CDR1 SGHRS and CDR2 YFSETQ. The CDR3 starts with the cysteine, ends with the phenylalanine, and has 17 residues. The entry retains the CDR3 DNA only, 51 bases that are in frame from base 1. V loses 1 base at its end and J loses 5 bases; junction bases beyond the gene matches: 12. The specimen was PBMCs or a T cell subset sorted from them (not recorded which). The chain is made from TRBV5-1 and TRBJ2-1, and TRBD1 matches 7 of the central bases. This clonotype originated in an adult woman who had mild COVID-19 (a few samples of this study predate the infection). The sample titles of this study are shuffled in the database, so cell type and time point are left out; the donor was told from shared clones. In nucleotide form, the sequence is TGCGCCAGCAGCTTGTCTTTAGGGGCAGGGGGTAACAATGAGCAGTTCTTC. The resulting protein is CASSLSLGAGGNNEQFF. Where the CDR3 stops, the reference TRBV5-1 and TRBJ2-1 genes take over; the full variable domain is KAGVTQTPRYLIKTRGQQVTLSCSPISGHRSVSWYQQTPGQGLQFLFEYFSETQRNKGNFPGRFSGRQFSNSRSEMNVSTLELGDSALYLCASSLSLGAGGNNEQFFGPGTRLTVL.